Below, 20 T cell receptor beta chains from the same sample are listed, as sequenced in a study of T cells in women clearing cervical HPV infection. TCRdb's copy holds only in-frame clones and misses some; the assay was immunoSEQ multiplex PCR. The sample yields 15,000 to 20,000 clones, of which the top ten take up less than 20%. Sample: blood buffy coat. Receptors originate from a woman between 18 and 75 years old with a cervical HPV16 infection that either progressed to CIN3+ or cleared (not recorded which).

As regards this clone: The CDR3 goes on 3 residues after the read ends, and that part is filled in from the germline J gene. The V call is TRBV7-2, the J call TRBJ2-1; D may be TRBD2 (5 bases). The ends were cut back, 3 bases at V and 9 bases at J, with 12 bases in the middle. Germline values: CDR1 SGHTA, CDR2 FQGNSA. The CDR3 is 13 amino acids. The covered CDR3 bases are TGTGCCAGCAGCTTGATTAGCGTCCCTGAG. Translated: CASSLISVPE. The complete CDR3 sequence is CASSLISVPEQFF. Filled out from reference TRBV7-2 and TRBJ2-1, the complete variable domain reads GAGVSQSPSNKVTEKGKDVELRCDPISGHTALYWYRQSLGQGLEFLIYFQGNSAPDKSGLPSDRFSAERTGGSVSTLTIQRTQQEDSAVYLCASSLISVPEQFFGPGTRLTVL.

Details on this clone: The sequenced fragment ends 3 residues before the CDR3 boundary, so the rest is inferred from the germline J gene. The rearrangement links TRBV2 to TRBJ1-5; D not certain. The CDR3 is made up of 15 amino acids. The V gene's germline CDR1 is SNHLY and CDR2 FYNNEI. V lost 7 bases and J 0 bases, leaving 13 bases between the germline ends. This CDR3 reads CASTTDGYSNQPQHF. The sequenced CDR3 bases are TGTGCCAGCACCACAGACGGCTATAGCAATCAGCCC.

Points on this clone: The read terminates 3 residues before the CDR3 end, so the remaining end is supplied by the germline J gene. The genes are TRBV2 and TRBJ2-7; 8 nucleotides align to TRBD1. The CDR3 runs to 15 residues. Germline CDR1 SNHLY, CDR2 FYNNEI. Unmatched junction bases numbered 8, after V lost 5 bases and J lost 2 bases. CDR3 in amino acids: CASSRQGPGAYEQYF. CDR3 DNA (partial): TGTGCCAGCAGTCGACAGGGGCCGGGTGCCTACGAG.

In the case of this clone: With the read ending 3 residues before the CDR3 end, the germline J gene is used to fill in that end. This chain connects TRBV20-1 to TRBJ1-1; the match to TRBD1 covers 7 bases. CDR3 length: 15 residues. The V segment lost 0 bases and the J segment 4 bases; nucleotides outside the gene matches: 8. Looked up from germline, CDR1 is DFQATT and CDR2 is SNEGSKA (reference sequence). CDR3 amino acids: CSARDWEQGSTEAFF. The CDR3 DNA, read in part, is TGCAGTGCTAGAGATTGGGAACAGGGGTCCACTGAA.

Comment on this clone: The read is 3 residues too short to cover the CDR3 end, so that end is filled in from the germline J gene. V and J are TRBV2 and TRBJ2-2, with D perhaps TRBD1 or TRBD2 (5 bases each). Per germline, CDR1 SNHLY and CDR2 FYNNEI. Trimming took 5 bases from V and 0 from J, leaving 10 bases between them. The CDR3 has 15 residues. Incomplete CDR3 DNA: TGTGCCAGCAGTTCGAGGGGCGCGAACACCGGGGAG. As protein: CASSSRGANTGE. Given in full, the CDR3 is CASSSRGANTGELFF.

Remarks on this clone: The missing CDR3 end, 3 residues past where the read stops, is filled in from the germline J gene. The chain couples TRBV4-1 to TRBJ2-3; 9 nucleotides line up with TRBD1. The germline V gene encodes CDR1 MGHRA and CDR2 YSYEKL. CDR3 length equals 16 residues. Losses at the gene ends were 0 bases for V and 2 bases for J; bases not matched to a gene: 3. CDR3 region: CASSQEGQGFTDTQYF. The sequenced CDR3 bases are TGCGCCAGCAGCCAAGAGGGACAGGGATTCACAGATACG.

Notes on this clone: The CDR3 end lies 3 residues beyond the end of the read and is filled in from the germline J gene. The J gene is TRBJ2-2, the V gene TRBV5-1; D gene ambiguous. This CDR3 has 16 residues. Germline loops: CDR1 SGHRS, CDR2 YFSETQ. With 4 bases removed from V and 0 bases from J, the gap between germline ends came to 13 bases. This CDR3 reads CASSLTQIANTGELFF. The DNA read from the CDR3 is TGCGCCAGCAGCCTGACTCAGATAGCGAACACCGGGGAG.

As concerns this clone: The read falls 3 residues short of the CDR3 end, and the missing part is taken from the germline J gene. The rearrangement uses TRBV7-2 and TRBJ2-2, with D possibly being TRBD1 (6 bases). This CDR3 contains 14 residues. Germline CDR1 SGHTA, CDR2 FQGNSA. The CDR3 bases that were read are TGTGCCAGCAGCTTACAGGGGACAAATTCACCG. Translating it yields CASSLQGTNSP. The complete CDR3 protein is CASSLQGTNSPLFF.

Comment on this clone: The read ends 3 residues early relative to the CDR3; the germline J gene fills the gap. The chain couples TRBV7-2 to TRBJ2-7; 8 nucleotides match TRBD1. The CDR3 loop spans 15 amino acids. V trimming: 5 bases; J trimming: 6 bases; junction bases outside the gene matches: 12. From germline, CDR1 is SGHTA and CDR2 FQGNSA. CDR3 region: CASSKRQGKNGEQYF. The sequenced part of the CDR3 DNA is TGTGCCAGCAGCAAAAGACAGGGGAAGAATGGCGAG. Filled out from reference TRBV7-2 and TRBJ2-7, the complete variable domain reads GAGVSQSPSNKVTEKGKDVELRCDPISGHTALYWYRQSLGQGLEFLIYFQGNSAPDKSGLPSDRFSAERTGGSVSTLTIQRTQQEDSAVYLCASSKRQGKNGEQYFGPGTRLTVT.

This CDR3 reads CASSPTGGFNYGQYF. The CDR3 bases that were read are TGTGCCAGCTCACCTACAGGGGGCTTTAACTATGGT. V usage is TRBV18 and J usage is TRBJ2-4; TRBD1 aligns across 9 bases. The read terminates 3 residues ahead of where the CDR3 ends, so the germline J gene completes it. The CDR3 extends over 15 amino acids. Germline CDR1 reads KGHSH; CDR2 reads LQKENI. Filled out from reference TRBV18 and TRBJ2-4, the complete variable domain reads NAGVMQNPRHLVRRRGQEARLRCSPMKGHSHVYWYRQLPEEGLKFMVYLQKENIIDESGMPKERFSAEFPKEGPSILRIQQVVRGDSAAYFCASSPTGGFNYGQYFGAGTRLSVL.

With respect to this clone: The read terminates 3 residues ahead of where the CDR3 ends, so the germline J gene completes it. This chain joins TRBV19 and TRBJ1-4, with TRBD1 matching 9 bases. The germline V gene has CDR1 LNHDA and CDR2 SQIVND (reference sequence). The CDR3 contains 14 residues. CDR3 DNA (partial): TGTGCCAGTAGTTGGACAGGGGATAATTCACCA. Its protein product is CASSWTGDNSP. The whole CDR3 region reads CASSWTGDNSPLFF.

Concerning this clone: The CDR3 extends 3 residues past the end of the read, so its final part is completed from the germline J gene. V usage is TRBV27 and J usage is TRBJ2-5; D is unresolved. The V end lost 5 bases, the J end lost 0 bases, and 4 bases lay between the germline ends. The CDR3 covers 12 residues. CDR1 is MNHEY, CDR2 SMNVEV, per germline (reference sequence). The CDR3 loop reads CASSDYQETQYF. CDR3 DNA (partial): TGTGCCAGCAGTGACTACCAAGAGACC.

Concerning this clone: The read is 3 residues too short to cover the CDR3 end, so that end is filled in from the germline J gene. The chain joins TRBV12-3 or TRBV12-4 to TRBJ2-6; TRBD1 matches at 8 bases. The CDR3 consists of 17 residues. J was trimmed by 6 bases and V by 7 bases; bases with no gene match: 14. The chain's CDR3 is CASTLRQGSVTANVLTF. The covered CDR3 bases are TGTGCCAGCACCCTTCGACAGGGGTCTGTTACGGCCAACGTC.

For this clone: The CDR3 is cut off 3 residues early in the read; its end comes from the germline J gene. The rearrangement joins TRBV20-1 to TRBJ1-2; D unresolved. In germline, CDR1 is DFQATT, CDR2 SNEGSKA (reference sequence). The CDR3 consists of 12 residues. The DNA read from the CDR3 is TGCAGTGCTAGTTCGCGAGCGGGCACC. It encodes CSASSRAGT. The CDR3 in full is CSASSRAGTYTF.

On this clone: The sequence runs out 3 residues before the end of the CDR3; the remainder is reconstructed from the germline J gene. This sequence joins TRBV12-3 or TRBV12-4 and TRBJ1-1; tentative D call: TRBD1 (5 bases). The CDR3 covers 15 residues. V lost 1 base to trimming and J lost 4 bases, with 13 bases between them. The CDR3 reads CASSLGGRGVTEAFF. CDR3 DNA (partial): TGTGCCAGCAGTTTAGGAGGGAGAGGGGTCACTGAA.

CDR3 bases read: TGTGCCAGTGGAGTGGGTACAGGGTCGGTTCGGAACACTGAA. Translation: CASGVGTGSVRNTE. The entire CDR3 protein is CASGVGTGSVRNTEAFF. The chain carries TRBV19 and TRBJ1-1; possible D gene TRBD1, 6 bases. The read ends 3 residues before the CDR3 terminus; that terminus is restored from the germline J gene. V was clipped by 8 bases and J by 1 base, with 23 bases between them. Germline V gene sequence: CDR1 LNHDA, CDR2 SQIVND (reference sequence). The CDR3 length is 17 residues.

On this clone: Read coverage stops 3 residues before the CDR3 terminus; the germline J gene supplies the remainder. The chain couples TRBV5-1 to TRBJ2-2, with 7 bases lining up with TRBD2. Germline V gene lookup returns CDR1 SGHRS and CDR2 YFSETQ. This CDR3 spans 15 amino acids. V shed 1 base and J 4 bases; nucleotides not matched to a gene: 4. CDR3 DNA (partial): TGCGCCAGCAGCTTGATAGTAGCGGGCACCGGGGAG. Protein: CASSLIVAGTGE. The whole CDR3 sequence is CASSLIVAGTGELFF.

As regards this clone: The read falls 3 residues short of the CDR3 end, and the missing part is taken from the germline J gene. The chain links TRBV19 to TRBJ2-1; D remains ambiguous. This CDR3 is built from 11 residues. Germline V gene lookup returns CDR1 LNHDA and CDR2 SQIVND (reference sequence). The germline V and J ends were trimmed by 6 bases and 6 bases, with 6 bases remaining between them. The CDR3 loop is CASRLVNEQFF. The CDR3 bases that were read are TGTGCCAGTAGGCTAGTCAATGAG.

With regard to this clone: The read halts 3 residues ahead of the CDR3 end, with the missing end drawn from the germline J gene. This rearrangement joins TRBV18 to TRBJ2-1; D is perhaps TRBD1 (6 bases). V was clipped by 2 bases and J by 0 bases, with 8 bases between them. Per germline, CDR1 KGHSH and CDR2 LQKENI. The CDR3 loop spans 15 amino acids. CDR3 sequence reads: CASSPVGASYNEQFF. CDR3 bases read: TGTGCCAGCTCACCAGTGGGGGCCTCCTACAATGAG.

To note about this clone: The read comes to an end 3 residues before the CDR3 does, leaving the germline J gene to fill in the end. The V call is TRBV7-9, the J call TRBJ1-2, with 9 bases fitting TRBD1. From germline, CDR1 is SEHNR and CDR2 FQNEAQ (reference sequence). The CDR3 runs to 12 residues. CDR3 bases read: TGTGCCAGCGGGACAGGGTCACGGGGC. Translated, it gives CASGTGSRG. The CDR3 reads in full as CASGTGSRGYTF.